Following are 6 T cell receptor beta chains from one sample sequenced in a study of CD8 T cells in ankylosing spondylitis. Each CDR3 protein is one row after TCRdb ran MiXCR on the 5' RACE reads. This table holds 190,000 or so distinct CDR3 sequences, roughly 13% found once. Sequencing was done on a sample of blood, either unsorted or a sorted T cell fraction (not recorded which). The receptor source for this set is a male donor with ankylosing spondylitis or in good health (not recorded which).

In its sample, this clonotype ranks as medium-sized. The chain has TRBV30 and TRBJ2-3; the D gene is possibly TRBD2 (5 bases). V lost 4 bases to trimming and J lost 5 bases, with 10 bases between them. Germline CDR1 reads GTSNPN; CDR2 reads SVGIG (reference sequence). There are 12 residues in the CDR3. Here the CDR3 DNA reads TGTGCCTGGAAGGTCGCGGGAGATACGCAGTATTTT. Translation: CAWKVAGDTQYF.

This clonotype was seen a handful of times. The chain is built from TRBV7-9 and TRBJ2-7; D may be TRBD1 or TRBD2 (5 bases each). The CDR3 contains 14 residues. V was cut by 5 bases and J by 3 bases, with 14 bases left in between. CDR1 and CDR2 from the germline V gene are SEHNR and FQNEAQ (reference sequence). The CDR3 region is CASSPLEGLYEQYF. The CDR3 DNA follows: TGTGCCAGCAGCCCCTTAGAGGGGCTCTACGAGCAGTACTTC.

This clonotype was seen only a few times. V gene TRBV12-3 or TRBV12-4 combines with J gene TRBJ2-7; no definite D call. The CDR3 covers 13 residues. Trimming removed 6 bases at V and 1 base at J, with 10 bases between. This CDR3 is CASSPSVSYEQYF. The CDR3 DNA reads as TGTGCCAGCAGCCCAAGTGTGTCCTACGAGCAGTACTTC.

In regard to this clonotype: A junction boundary mismatches the germline segment, possibly from a read error. This rearrangement joins TRBV7-9 to TRBJ2-5; D is tentatively TRBD1 or TRBD2 (5 bases each). The length of the CDR3 is 13 residues. Germline lookup yields CDR1 SEHNR and CDR2 FQNEAQ (reference sequence). The CDR3 DNA is TGTGCCGGCAGCCCTGGGACGGAGGAGACCCAGTACTTC. It yields the protein CAGSPGTEETQYF.

V is TRBV29-1 and J is TRBJ2-1; D not certain. Trimming took off 7 bases at V and 5 bases at J, with 12 bases between the two ends. Germline lookup yields CDR1 SQVTM and CDR2 ANQGSEA. The CDR3 loop spans 12 amino acids. Here the CDR3 DNA reads TGCAGCGCCCCCACTGACGACAATGAGCAGTTCTTC. Translation gives CSAPTDDNEQFF.

This clonotype has more than one count but fewer than ten. This chain joins TRBV7-6 and TRBJ2-7, with TRBD1 matching over 7 bases. The CDR3 is made up of 13 amino acids. V lost 2 bases and J lost 7; bases outside the gene matches: 5. CDR1 SGHVS and CDR2 FNYEAQ come from the germline V gene. The CDR3 loop is CASSLPGGGEQYF. The CDR3 DNA is TGTGCCAGCAGCTTACCAGGGGGTGGTGAGCAGTACTTC.